This is a list of T cell receptor beta chains from one sample in a study of T cells in Graves' hyperthyroidism and ophthalmopathy. TCRdb fed the multiplex PCR reads into MiXCR, producing one record per CDR3 protein. The sample holds 500,000 or so distinct CDR3 sequences, under 20% seen once. What was sequenced was blood. The origin of the receptors is a young woman with Graves' ophthalmopathy. The CDR3 runs from the conserved cysteine through the conserved F or W. A D gene is named only where the DNA matches it firmly. Rows may omit the clone size; those that give it use once, few, many or a size class.

TGCAGTGCTAGGGGGGACTACTCCTACGAGCAGTACTTC,CSARGDYSYEQYF,TRBD2,few,TRBV20-1,TRBJ2-7
TGTGCCAGCATTGCCGACTCTGGGGCCAACGTCCTGACTTTC,CASIADSGANVLTF,NA,few,TRBV2,TRBJ2-6
TGTGCCACCAGTGATACGGGCCCCAGGGGAGAAGAGACCCAGTACTTC,CATSDTGPRGEETQYF,NA,many,TRBV24-1,TRBJ2-5
TGTGCCAGCAGCCTAGCGGGAGGGTTAGGAGGCCGAGAGACCCTGTACTTC,CASSLAGGLGGRETLYF,TRBD2,NA,TRBV7-2,TRBJ2-5
TGTGCCAGCAGCTCGGGGGCTAGGCTGTTTTTT,CASSSGARLFF,NA,few,TRBV7-2,TRBJ2-2
TGCGCCAGCAGCCCTGGACAGGGTTTCTCCTACGAGCAGTACTTC,CASSPGQGFSYEQYF,TRBD1,many,TRBV5-1,TRBJ2-7
TGTGCCAGCAGCGCCTTCGAGGACTCCTACAATGAGCAGTTCTTC,CASSAFEDSYNEQFF,NA,few,TRBV9,TRBJ2-1
TGTGCCAGCCTCAAGACAGGGGTGAAGACCCAGTACTTC,CASLKTGVKTQYF,TRBD1,NA,TRBV28,TRBJ2-5
TGTGCCAGCTCACCCCTTGGGAATGAGCAGTTCTTC,CASSPLGNEQFF,NA,many,TRBV7-9,TRBJ2-1
TGTGCCAGCAGAGTGGACCGGGACAGATACAATGAGCAGTTCTTC,CASRVDRDRYNEQFF,TRBD1,many,TRBV27,TRBJ2-1
TGCAGCCTTCAGGGGGCCTACAATGAGCAGTTCTTC,CSLQGAYNEQFF,TRBD1,NA,TRBV29-1,TRBJ2-1
TGTGCCAGTAGCTCGCGGGCGGCAACCTACGAGCAGTACTTC,CASSSRAATYEQYF,NA,once,TRBV28,TRBJ2-7
TGTGCCAGCAGCCGGAGCGGGAGCGGAGATACGCAGTATTTT,CASSRSGSGDTQYF,TRBD2,many,TRBV7-3,TRBJ2-3
TGTGCCAGCAGTTTCCGTAGACAGGCCGGGGAGCTGTTTTTT,CASSFRRQAGELFF,NA,many,TRBV12-3/TRBV12-4,TRBJ2-2
TGTGCCAGCAGTGATGGCCCACACAATGAGCAGTTCTTC,CASSDGPHNEQFF,NA,NA,TRBV6-4,TRBJ2-1
TGCAGCCCTCGACTAGCGGGAGCCCCAGATACGCAGTATTTT,CSPRLAGAPDTQYF,TRBD2,NA,TRBV29-1,TRBJ2-3
TGCGCCAGCAGCCAATCAGGGTTTCTAGGGGGGATTTACGAGCAGTACTTC,CASSQSGFLGGIYEQYF,NA,NA,TRBV4-3,TRBJ2-7
TGTGCCAGCAGTTTATGGGGGACAGGTTCTAACTATGGCTACACCTTC,CASSLWGTGSNYGYTF,TRBD1,many,TRBV28,TRBJ1-2
TGTGCCAGCAGTTATTTCAGCCGGGGGAGGAGGGATCAGCCCCAGCATTTT,CASSYFSRGRRDQPQHF,NA,NA,TRBV6-2/TRBV6-3,TRBJ1-5
TGTGCCTGGAGTAAGGGGAATGAGCAGTTCTTC,CAWSKGNEQFF,NA,many,TRBV30,TRBJ2-1
TGTGCCAGCAGTTTAGGCGACAGGGTGGAGCAGTACTTC,CASSLGDRVEQYF,TRBD1,many,TRBV28,TRBJ2-7
TGCGCCAGCAGCTCCCCCGGGGACACTGAAGCTCTCTTT,CASSSPGDTEALF,NA,NA,TRBV5-1,TRBJ1-1
TGTGCCAGCAGCTTCTCGGCAGGGGGGGGCCGTTACAATGAGCAGTTCTTC,CASSFSAGGGRYNEQFF,NA,few,TRBV7-3,TRBJ2-1
TGTGCCAGCAGTCAAGGACAGGGAAAACTGTTTTTT,CASSQGQGKLFF,TRBD1,NA,TRBV6-1,TRBJ1-4
TGTGCCAGCAGCTCGTCCAGGGGTAGGAGCAATCAGCCCCAGCATTTT,CASSSSRGRSNQPQHF,NA,many,TRBV7-9,TRBJ1-5
TGTGCCAGCAGCTTAACAACCACCACAGATACGCAGTATTTT,CASSLTTTTDTQYF,NA,many,TRBV7-9,TRBJ2-3
TGTGCCAGCTCACCACCCGGGACAGGGCTTCAGCCCCAGCATTTT,CASSPPGTGLQPQHF,TRBD1,many,TRBV18,TRBJ1-5
TGTGCCAGCAGTCGGGACAGGGGTCCTACAACGAACACTGAAGCTTTCTTT,CASSRDRGPTTNTEAFF,TRBD1,NA,TRBV28,TRBJ1-1
TGTGCCAGTACTAACCCCGGGACCTATGCCGGGGAGCTGTTTTTT,CASTNPGTYAGELFF,NA,NA,TRBV19,TRBJ2-2
TGTGCCATCAGTGACCCCTACGAGCAGTACTTC,CAISDPYEQYF,NA,NA,TRBV10-3,TRBJ2-7
TGTGCCAGCAGTGCCGGGGGCAGGCGCAATCAGCCCCAGCATTTT,CASSAGGRRNQPQHF,NA,many,TRBV2,TRBJ1-5
TGTGCCAGCAGCCGGACTCTAGCGGGAGCGGGGACCCAGTACTTC,CASSRTLAGAGTQYF,TRBD2,NA,TRBV7-3,TRBJ2-5
TGTGCCAGCAGTTTTAGACTAGCGGGAGTAGCAGATACGCAGTATTTT,CASSFRLAGVADTQYF,TRBD2,many,TRBV28,TRBJ2-3
TGTGCCAGCAGCTTAGGAGTGGAGGGTTACTATGGCTACACCTTC,CASSLGVEGYYGYTF,NA,few,TRBV7-2,TRBJ1-2
TGTGCCAGCAGTGTTAGCGGGGGGGCCACCTACGAGCAGTACTTC,CASSVSGGATYEQYF,TRBD2,NA,TRBV28,TRBJ2-7